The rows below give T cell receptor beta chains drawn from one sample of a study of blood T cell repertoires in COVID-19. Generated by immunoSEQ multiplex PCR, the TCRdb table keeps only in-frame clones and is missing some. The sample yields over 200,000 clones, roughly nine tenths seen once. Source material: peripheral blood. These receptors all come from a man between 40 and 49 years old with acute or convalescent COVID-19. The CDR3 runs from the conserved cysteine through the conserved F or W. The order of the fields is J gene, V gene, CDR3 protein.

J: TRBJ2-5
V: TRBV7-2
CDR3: CASSLLGSLEETQYF

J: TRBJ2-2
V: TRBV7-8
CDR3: CASSLISGAGGNGELFF

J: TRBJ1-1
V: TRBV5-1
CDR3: CASSRQGGDTEAFF

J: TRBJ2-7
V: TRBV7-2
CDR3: CASSPRDRGRHEQYF

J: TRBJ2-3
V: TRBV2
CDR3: CASSELLAGGPTDTQYF

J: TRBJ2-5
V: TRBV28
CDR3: CASSFHLAGGPGYQETQYF

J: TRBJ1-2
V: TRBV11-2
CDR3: CASSLRGRTQMGYGYTF

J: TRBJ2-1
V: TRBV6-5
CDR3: CASSSSLGLWDEQFF

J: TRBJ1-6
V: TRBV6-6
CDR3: CASSPIPGIPYNSPLHF

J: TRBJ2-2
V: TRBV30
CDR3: CAWSYGDRNTGELFF

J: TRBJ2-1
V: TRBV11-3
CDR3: CASSQAGATGNEQFF

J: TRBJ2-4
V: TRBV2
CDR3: CASSEQARGKNIQYF

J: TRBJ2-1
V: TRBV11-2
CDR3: CASSLAGNNEQFF

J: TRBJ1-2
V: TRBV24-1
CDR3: CATSDPLNYGYTF

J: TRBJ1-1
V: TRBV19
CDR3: CASSIGQGRYTEAFF

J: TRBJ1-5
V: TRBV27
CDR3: CASSLGTGNQPQHF

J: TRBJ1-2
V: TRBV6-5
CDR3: CASTPDRSYGYTF

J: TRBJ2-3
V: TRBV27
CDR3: CASYPWGAHTQYF

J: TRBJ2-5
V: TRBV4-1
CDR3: CASSQDSVLETQYF

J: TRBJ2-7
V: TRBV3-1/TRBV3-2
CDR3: CASSQDRRTSRGIREQYF

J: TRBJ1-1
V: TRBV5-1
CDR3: CASSLGGMNTEAFF

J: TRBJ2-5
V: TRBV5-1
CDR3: CASVEAPQETQYF

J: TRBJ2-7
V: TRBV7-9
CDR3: CASRAGTSGPYEQYF

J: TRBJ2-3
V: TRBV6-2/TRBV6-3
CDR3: CASSFWGGTTDTQYF

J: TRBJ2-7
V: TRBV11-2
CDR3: CASSSGTSRYEQYF

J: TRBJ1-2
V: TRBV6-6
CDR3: CASSQQGGYGYTF

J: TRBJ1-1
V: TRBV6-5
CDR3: CASSWGGDGTEAFF

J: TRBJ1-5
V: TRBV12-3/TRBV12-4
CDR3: CASSLQGQPQHF

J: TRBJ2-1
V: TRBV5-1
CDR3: CASSLPGLAGGLEQFF

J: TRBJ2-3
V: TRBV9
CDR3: CASSPWTSDTDTQYF

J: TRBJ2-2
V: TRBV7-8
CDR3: CASSLISTRLAITGELFF

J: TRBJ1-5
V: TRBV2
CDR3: CASTRQYNQPQHF

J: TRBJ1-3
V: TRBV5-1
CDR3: CASSGTGDGNTIYF

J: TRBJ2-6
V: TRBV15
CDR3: CATSSSPPGQWSSGANVLTF

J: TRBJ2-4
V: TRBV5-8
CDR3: CASSLVGENIQYF

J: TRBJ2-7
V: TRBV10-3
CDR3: CAISGRTGRYEQYF

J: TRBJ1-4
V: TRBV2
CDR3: CASSTPGQGGFEKLFF

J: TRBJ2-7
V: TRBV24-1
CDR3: CATSGQDGEQYF

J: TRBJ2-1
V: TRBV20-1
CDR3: CSATDRSEQFF

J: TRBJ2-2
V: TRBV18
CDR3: CASSPRESAGELFF